The 10 T cell receptor beta chains reported below all come from one sample, sequenced in a study of blood T cell repertoires in COVID-19. TCRdb keeps only in-frame clones here, not all; method: immunoSEQ multiplex PCR. This table holds over 90,000 clones, about 90% found once. What was sequenced was peripheral blood. The receptors shown here come from a woman aged 50 to 65 with COVID-19, enrolled during active disease.

This chain connects TRBV6-5 to TRBJ2-1; 11 bases match TRBD1. The germline CDR1 and CDR2 sequences are MNHEY and SVGAGI. Trimming took 6 bases from V and 6 from J; bases not matched to a gene: 4. The CDR3 is 14 amino acids. As DNA, the CDR3 is TGTGCCAGCAGCGGGACAGGGGGAATCAATGAGCAGTTCTTC. The encoded protein is CASSGTGGINEQFF.

The chain has TRBV5-6 and TRBJ2-4; 8 positions match TRBD1. This CDR3 comprises 16 residues. V lost 4 bases to trimming and J lost 0 bases; unmatched junction nucleotides: 6. The germline V gene has CDR1 SGHDT and CDR2 YYEEEE. CDR3 sequence reads: CASSIGQGLAKNIQYF. For the CDR3, the DNA is TGTGCCAGCAGCATTGGACAGGGTTTAGCCAAAAACATTCAGTACTTC.

The rearrangement links TRBV7-8 to TRBJ2-1; 8 bases map to TRBD1. CDR1 is SGHVS, CDR2 FQNEAQ, per germline. The V and J ends lost 5 bases and 0 bases, in that order; junction bases with no gene match: 3. The CDR3 loop spans 15 amino acids. CDR3 amino acids: CASSPQGGSYNEQFF. Here the CDR3 DNA reads TGTGCCAGCAGCCCACAGGGGGGCTCCTACAATGAGCAGTTCTTC. Together with reference TRBV7-8 and TRBJ2-1, the CDR3 gives the full variable domain: GAGVSQSPRYKVAKRGQDVALRCDPISGHVSLFWYQQALGQGPEFLTYFQNEAQLDKSGLPSDRFFAERPEGSVSTLKIQRTQQEDSAVYLCASSPQGGSYNEQFFGPGTRLTVL.

This clone showed up just a few times. V and J are TRBV19 and TRBJ2-2, with D possibly matching TRBD2 (5 bases). Per germline, CDR1 LNHDA and CDR2 SQIVND (reference sequence). The germline V and J ends were trimmed by 7 bases and 7 bases, with 19 bases remaining between them. CDR3 length: 15 amino acids. The chain's CDR3 is CASTLGVSPGGELFF. Here the CDR3 DNA reads TGTGCCAGTACCCTCGGGGTATCCCCGGGCGGGGAGCTGTTTTTT.

This chain links TRBV9 with TRBJ2-7; the match to TRBD2 covers 10 bases. The germline gives CDR1 SGDLS, CDR2 YYNGEE. There are 16 residues in the CDR3. Trimming took 0 bases from V and 0 from J; bases not matched to a gene: 3. The chain's CDR3 is CASSVVASGSSYEQYF. CDR3 coding DNA: TGTGCCAGCAGCGTAGTGGCTAGCGGGAGCTCCTACGAGCAGTACTTC.

The J gene is TRBJ2-6, the V gene TRBV19; TRBD1 matches 7 bases. The CDR3 runs 16 residues. The ends lost 6 bases at V and 1 base at J; junction bases unmatched: 6. CDR1 is LNHDA and CDR2 is SQIVND in the germline V gene (reference sequence). The CDR3 loop is CASSFGTASGANVLTF. Written as DNA, the CDR3 is TGTGCCAGTAGCTTCGGGACAGCGTCTGGGGCCAACGTCCTGACTTTC. Full variable domain (outside the CDR3, taken from reference TRBV19 and TRBJ2-6): DGGITQSPKYLFRKEGQNVTLSCEQNLNHDAMYWYRQDPGQGLRLIYYSQIVNDFQKGDIAEGYSVSREKKESFPLTVTSAQKNPTAFYLCASSFGTASGANVLTFGAGSRLTVL.

The chain recombines TRBV12-3 or TRBV12-4 with TRBJ1-2; weak D call: TRBD1 (6 bases). There are 12 residues in the CDR3. Trimming took off 5 bases at V and 3 bases at J, with 7 bases between the two ends. The CDR3 DNA reads as TGTGCCAGCAGTCCAGGGGACTATGGCTACACCTTC. Translation gives CASSPGDYGYTF.

The V and J genes are TRBV7-9 and TRBJ2-5; 8 positions agree with TRBD2. The CDR3 consists of 15 residues. Per germline, CDR1 SEHNR and CDR2 FQNEAQ (reference sequence). V dropped 0 bases and J dropped 5; count of bases not matched to a gene: 5. The CDR3: CASSLAETSAETQYF. The CDR3 DNA sequence: TGTGCCAGCAGCTTAGCCGAGACTAGCGCGGAGACCCAGTACTTC.

This chain joins TRBV3-1 (or the pseudogene TRBV3-2) and TRBJ1-6, with 8 bases aligning to TRBD1. The germline V gene encodes CDR1 LGHDT and CDR2 YNNKEL (reference sequence). CDR3 length equals 14 residues. The V segment lost 1 base and the J segment 8 bases; nucleotides outside the gene matches: 1. This CDR3 is CASSQGDRYSPLHF. The CDR3 region has the DNA TGTGCCAGCAGCCAAGGGGACAGGTATTCACCCCTCCACTTT.

The chain couples TRBV27 to TRBJ1-6; 7 bases are shared with TRBD1. This CDR3 contains 14 residues. Germline V gives CDR1 MNHEY, CDR2 SMNVEV (reference sequence). The V gene end was trimmed by 6 bases and the J gene end by 6 bases; junction bases not matched to a gene: 5. The CDR3 spells CASSRQGGNSPLHF. In DNA form, the CDR3 reads TGTGCCAGCAGCCGACAGGGTGGTAATTCACCCCTCCACTTT.